This TCR beta chain was sequenced for a study of cytomegalovirus exposure and HLA in healthy donors (dated by TCRdb to about 2017). As for the study more broadly: An earlier analysis of several hundred of the donors reported 250 to 350 Gb of sequence data and 117 million unique TCR beta sequences from about 179 million T cells. Both class I and class II loci were covered by HLA typing, at four-digit resolution. The number of donors typed differed by locus, with roughly 620-630 for A, B, C, DRB1 and DQB1, roughly 520 for DQA1, about 610 for DPA1, and 450 to 480 for DPB1. Several DR-DQ haplotypes were handled as single units for association and clustering, since linkage in the cohort was strong. A separate validation cohort of approximately 130 different subjects was used in addition to the 666-subject first cohort. To predict cytomegalovirus infection status, the study combined high-throughput TCR immunosequencing, statistical association of individual TCRs with disease status, and machine learning. In the later analysis, no new phenotypic data were used to find candidate immune exposures; instead, reliance was placed on TCR beta sequences and their occurrence across donors. To decide whether each TCR beta V gene segment behaved as functional or pseudogenic, an earlier analysis of some 600 of the donors relied on high-throughput TCR beta sequencing. Donor age, sex, ethnicity and CMV serostatus were compiled alongside the repertoire data. The T cell repertoires of under 750 subjects were profiled by immunosequencing and related to cytomegalovirus serostatus. Every discovery cohort repertoire had been produced on one sequencing platform. Genome-wide SNP genotypes for about three fifths of the 666 donors were used in a later genetic analysis, which treated that subset as a discovery cohort. Among some 400 genotyped donors of the cohort, an average of around 250,000 unique TCR beta nucleotide sequences was sequenced per donor, of which roughly 18% were non-productive. The aim of the study was to test whether cataloging public T cell receptors could identify signatures of past pathogen exposure. An early release that covered roughly 600 HLA-typed donors contained around 300 gigabases of sequencing data and about 84 million unique TCR sequences. In a later analysis, previously published TCR beta repertoires from several hundred donors were re-analyzed and high-resolution HLA genotyping was added so that TCR occurrence patterns could be studied. The genetic ancestry cluster associated with self-reported Caucasian donors included approximately 85% of the 350 to 500 genotyped donors.

The library was made by the immunoSEQ multiplex PCR assay. A mixture of 60 forward primers for TCR Vbeta segments and 13 reverse primers for TCR Jbeta segments was used in the multiplex PCR. The CDR3 region of rearranged TCR beta genes was amplified from genomic DNA by a multiplex PCR assay. The Illumina HiSeq System was used to sequence the amplified TCR beta libraries as 87-base-pair reads. The study's processing was this. A later analysis counted about 80 million unique TCR beta chains across the 650 to 700 repertoires, and some 12 million of these chains were shared by at least two donors. Raw reads were error-corrected and collapsed into unique sequences by a nearest-neighbor algorithm in which closely related sequences were merged to remove PCR and sequencing errors. V, D and J gene segments were assigned by aligning CDR3 sequences to IMGT reference sequences. For a sequence to be retained, a match of at least six nucleotides to both a V gene segment and a J gene segment was required. Rearrangements were called productive when the CDR3 lacked stop codons and stayed in frame with V and J; all others were non-productive. CDR3 was defined according to IMGT convention as the region running from the second conserved V-encoded cysteine to the conserved J-encoded phenylalanine. In an earlier analysis of just under 600 of the donors, sequences lacking an unambiguous match to a single V gene segment were excluded. In an earlier analysis of 587 of the donors, a V segment was called functional when productive rearrangements were above 56.7%, and segregating when the standard deviation between donors exceeded 5%. A statistical classification framework was built for diagnosing cytomegalovirus status from the catalog of TCR beta chain sequences. A later analysis assigned V and J genes by comparing TCR nucleotide sequences with IMGT/GENE-DB human TR gene sequences. Using the TCRdist pipeline, a later analysis assigned CDR3 sequences along with most-parsimonious VDJ recombination scenarios. In a later analysis, every TCR beta chain was defined by the combination of its CDR3 amino acid sequence and its V-gene family, and reads without a unique V-gene family were dropped. In a later analysis, some 600 highly shared, low-generation-probability nucleotide sequences were removed to address suspected cross-contamination and a sequencing artifact. In a later analysis, a clonal expansion index was calculated for each public chain from normalized within-repertoire ranks of inferred template counts. In a later analysis, generation probabilities were computed using a VDJ recombination model fitted to out-of-frame rearrangements, and the results were checked against IGoR. A later analysis scored TCR-TCR, TCR-HLA and TCR-CMV co-occurrence with hypergeometric tests, applying a repertoire-size bias correction to TCR pairs. False discovery rates were estimated in a later analysis by permuting HLA or CMV assignments 20 times. A later analysis grouped co-occurring TCRs with DBSCAN, adding TCRdist sequence similarity when clustering within HLA-allele-positive subsets. Repertoires with fewer than 30,000 or more than 120,000 public chains, plus five repertoires with anomalous nucleotide sharing, were excluded from co-occurrence clustering. TCRdb obtained this table from immuneACCESS and retained in-frame rearrangements with V and J assigned. These tables miss some clones; where compared with another copy, unresolved V genes account for less than half of the shortfall, and the remainder is unexplained. That table furnishes V, J and clone size, whereas the DNA furnished D and trimming. The table for this sample lists some 120,000 clones; 75% to 90% of them were counted only once. The ten largest clones represent about 8.9% of the sample.

For this clone: What this receptor recognizes is not known. Base-call qualities are not available, and no considerably larger clone is one nucleotide away.

V is clipped by 1 base and J by 3 bases, and the sequence between their germline boundaries is 11 bases long. The germline V gene gives CDR1 as SGHAT and CDR2 as FQNNGV. The CDR3 holds 15 amino acids from the cysteine to the phenylalanine. Left in the record is the CDR3 DNA by itself, 45 bases read in frame from the first base. What the authors observed across the whole study: Cytomegalovirus status was reported to be diagnosed by the classifier with high specificity and sensitivity in both the original and validation cohorts. A later analysis associated some 17,000 TCR beta sequences with specific HLA alleles at a false discovery rate of 0.05. In a later analysis, HLA-associated TCR beta chains were found to be more clonally expanded and to have lower generation probabilities than equally common non-associated chains. According to a later genetic analysis, donors in an Asian-associated ancestry cluster had fewer N-insertions in productive TCRs than the roughly 670-donor mean. The only immune exposure information available for the cohort was CMV serostatus. HLA typing was unavailable for some donors at each locus, so association tests used only the typed subset. Correlated functional status among segregating V segments might be attributable to linkage disequilibrium, but an unknown experimental factor could not be ruled out. A further reported finding was that TCR beta sequences accurately predicted the HLA-A and HLA-B alleles for most subjects in the first cohort. In an earlier analysis of roughly 560 of the donors, most TCR beta V segments were observed in productive rearrangements about 90% or about 30% of the time, broadly matching IMGT annotations. The cohort was sequenced for TCR beta chains only, and without alpha or paired-chain data the features that could be detected were limited. Because counts were too low, roughly 16 rarely observed V segments, including chromosome 9 orphons, were left out of the earlier analysis of 500 to 750 of the donors. It was suggested by the authors that the approach could potentially be generalized to other disease states and immunological phenotypes. Some IMGT-functional V segments, including TRBV6-2 and TRBV6-3, could not be distinguished by the 87-base-pair reads and were therefore excluded. The study listed 164 TCR beta chains as associated with cytomegalovirus. Most TCR sequences were seen in very few donors, while some public TCRs were found in many individuals. A later analysis found that most CMV-associated TCR beta chains appeared HLA-restricted, with HLA associations seemingly driven largely by CMV exposure. V-gene and J-gene trimming of TCR beta chains was associated with a missense DCLRE1C variant in a later genetic analysis, and the association was replicated in an independent cohort. Sequencing depth was assumed to be roughly uniform across donors in the presence/absence analyses, though that assumption may not hold. In a later analysis, the rate of TCR association differed among HLA loci, with DRB1 alleles having the most associated TCRs and HLA-C alleles having the fewest. A cluster of highly shared sequence variants was judged likely to be a technical artifact of the sequencing pipeline. In vitro tests confirmed that a few of the cytomegalovirus-associated TCR beta chains recognize cytomegalovirus antigens. Assigning TCR associations to individual alleles was difficult when HLA alleles, especially DR and DQ, strongly co-occurred. In a later analysis, several top co-occurrence clusters were reported to appear linked to parvovirus B19, influenza, CMV and Epstein-Barr virus.

The cohort comprised around 700 healthy bone marrow donors. At the time of sampling, all cohort members were nominally healthy, though unrecorded immune exposures were likely present. The donor was CMV seropositive and belonged to the group of more than 250 seropositive cohort members. Each donor provided a peripheral blood sample, and peripheral blood mononuclear cells were used for TCR beta sequencing. The Qiagen DNeasy Blood Extraction Kit was used to extract genomic DNA from the blood cell samples. The source material was PBMCs. This TCR derives from a young man in good health and CMV-seropositive. The V gene is TRBV11-2 and the J gene is TRBJ2-3; TRBD2 is a weak D gene call, 7 bases matching. The sequenced DNA is TGTGCCAGCAGCTTAGTGGGGGGGCAGACAGATACGCAGTATTTT. The resulting protein is CASSLVGGQTDTQYF.